This T cell receptor beta chain came from a study of shared clonotypes between healthy human individuals. V dropped 5 bases and J dropped 0 bases, with 11 bases sitting between them. CDR1 and CDR2 from the germline V gene are LNHDA and SQIVND (reference sequence). The CDR3 extends over 14 amino acids. Only in-frame clones appear in the TCRdb table, and some are missing; sequencing was by immunoSEQ multiplex PCR. The sample holds 2 million to 2.5 million clones; more than 80% are singletons and the top ten take under 0.45%. The chain employs TRBV19 and TRBJ2-7; D is undetermined. Sequencing was done on a sample of naive CD4+ T cells from PBMCs. This sample's subset: CD45RA+ positively selected. This sequence was found in a man between 18 and 29 years old in good health. Some clones in this sample may be carry-over from other donors' samples. This CDR3 reads CASSLSSGSYEQYF. The CDR3, as DNA: TGTGCCAGTAGTCTATCGAGTGGCTCCTACGAGCAGTACTTC. The complete variable domain, with remaining parts taken from reference TRBV19 and TRBJ2-7, reads DGGITQSPKYLFRKEGQNVTLSCEQNLNHDAMYWYRQDPGQGLRLIYYSQIVNDFQKGDIAEGYSVSREKKESFPLTVTSAQKNPTAFYLCASSLSSGSYEQYFGPGTRLTVT.